This T cell receptor (beta chain) was retrieved from a study of CD8+ T cells in alopecia areata. Turning to the study itself: Administration of oral tofacitinib to treated patients was at 5 to 10 mg twice daily. Tofacitinib was given for 6 to 18 months, then stopped for 6 months. Overall study findings and caveats: Administration of tofacitinib significantly diminished scalp clonality and expanded CD8+ clones within the top 100.

Regarding treatment: oral pan-JAK inhibitor, 5-10 mg twice daily. Separation by sorting yielded CD4+ and CD8+ T cells from PBMCs. This clone was found a few times. Its cognate antigen is unknown. RNA was extracted and reverse transcribed into cDNA as the sequencing template. Here immunoSEQ multiplex PCR was the method, and the copy in TCRdb shows in-frame clones only, minus some. The sample gives hundreds of thousands of clones, roughly 64% of which show up once; about 1.7% is in the top ten. The receptor's source is a human donor with alopecia areata. The sequencing used CD4+ T cells sorted from blood, collected at week 24, from a patient treated with tofacitinib.

In DNA, the CDR3 is TGCAGCGTTTCAGGGTATAGGGTTGAAGCTTTCTTT. Translated: CSVSGYRVEAFF. This chain links TRBV29-1 with TRBJ1-1; a weak D match, TRBD1 (5 bases). V was shortened by 5 bases and J by 7 bases, with 14 bases between the two germline ends. The germline gives CDR1 SQVTM, CDR2 ANQGSEA. CDR3 length: 12 residues. The full variable domain, rest sourced from reference TRBV29-1 and TRBJ1-1, is SAVISQKPSRDICQRGTSLTIQCQVDSQVTMMFWYRQQPGQSLTLIATANQGSEATYESGFVIDKFPISRPNLTFSTLTVSNMSPEDSSIYLCSVSGYRVEAFFGQGTRLTVV.